These 17 T cell receptor beta chains originate from one sample sequenced in a study of Graves' ophthalmopathy and Graves' hyperthyroidism. RNA transcripts were the source from which TCR beta CDR3 regions were amplified. The authors performed first-round RT-PCR with HTBI primers and then a second-round multiplex PCR. TCRdb recomputed calls from the multiplex PCR reads with MiXCR, one row per CDR3 protein. The sample holds hundreds of thousands of distinct CDR3 sequences, under 25% seen once. The sequenced material came from peripheral blood. The receptors here all came from a woman in her 50s with Graves' ophthalmopathy.

This clonotype was observed many times. V is TRBV29-1 and J is TRBJ1-6; the match to TRBD1 covers 7 bases. Germline V lookup: CDR1 SQVTM, CDR2 ANQGSEA. The CDR3 runs to 15 residues. V dropped 6 bases and J dropped 2; count of bases not matched to a gene: 7. This chain's CDR3 is CSVITGETYNSPLHF. DNA for the CDR3: TGCAGCGTCATAACAGGGGAAACCTATAATTCACCCCTCCACTTT.

The table lists this clonotype with many counts. The V gene is TRBV9, the J gene TRBJ1-5, with D uncertain. The CDR3 totals 14 residues. The V end was cut by 0 bases, the J end by 8 bases, with 12 bases between. CDR1 is SGDLS, CDR2 YYNGEE, per germline. The CDR3 region is CASSVGMSIEPQHF. The CDR3 DNA is TGTGCCAGCAGCGTAGGAATGTCAATAGAGCCCCAGCATTTT.

This clonotype was recorded at least ten times. As DNA, the CDR3 is TGCGCCAGCAGCTTGGCCGGAGCATCTGGGGCCAACGTCCTGACTTTC. As protein: CASSLAGASGANVLTF. The chain carries TRBV5-1 and TRBJ2-6; no definite D call. V was trimmed by 0 bases and J by 1 base, leaving 8 bases between them. CDR3 size: 16 residues. From germline, CDR1 is SGHRS and CDR2 YFSETQ. The full variable domain, completed using reference TRBV5-1 and TRBJ2-6, is KAGVTQTPRYLIKTRGQQVTLSCSPISGHRSVSWYQQTPGQGLQFLFEYFSETQRNKGNFPGRFSGRQFSNSRSEMNVSTLELGDSALYLCASSLAGASGANVLTFGAGSRLTVL.

This clonotype was observed many times. V usage is TRBV11-2 and J usage is TRBJ1-1, with 9 bases that match TRBD1. In germline, CDR1 is SGHAT, CDR2 FQNNGV. The CDR3 has 16 residues. J gave up 2 bases and V 5 bases, and 9 bases lay outside the gene matches. The CDR3 reads CASSPGQGRGNTEAFF. As DNA, the CDR3 is TGTGCCAGCAGCCCCGGACAGGGGAGAGGAAACACTGAAGCTTTCTTT.

The rearrangement uses TRBV28 and TRBJ1-5; the D gene is possibly TRBD1 (6 bases). This CDR3 spans 16 amino acids. Looked up from germline, CDR1 is MDHEN and CDR2 is SYDVKM. Between the trimmed V and J ends, which lost 4 bases and 7 bases, there was a span of 20 bases. The CDR3 DNA sequence: TGTGCCAGCAGTTCGGGGATGGGGGCTTGGGGACAGCCCCAGCATTTT. It specifies CASSSGMGAWGQPQHF. The whole variable domain, remainder taken from reference TRBV28 and TRBJ1-5, is DVKVTQSSRYLVKRTGEKVFLECVQDMDHENMFWYRQDPGLGLRLIYFSYDVKMKEKGDIPEGYSVSREKKERFSLILESASTNQTSMYLCASSSGMGAWGQPQHFGDGTRLSIL.

This clonotype was observed many times. The gene calls are TRBV25-1 and TRBJ1-1; D uncertain. The V gene's germline CDR1 is MGHDK and CDR2 SYGVNS. The CDR3 consists of 12 residues. Deletions cut 5 bases from V and 11 bases from J, with 15 bases between. CDR3 residues: CASSHPPGGAFF. The CDR3, as DNA: TGTGCCAGCAGTCACCCCCCAGGAGGGGCTTTCTTT.

This clonotype came up many times. The gene calls are TRBV7-3 and TRBJ2-5, with TRBD2 matching over 7 bases. CDR3 length equals 14 residues. V lost 6 bases to trimming and J lost 5 bases; unmatched junction nucleotides: 9. In germline, CDR1 is SGHTA, CDR2 FQGTGA. CDR3 sequence reads: CASRPWEGRETQYF. The CDR3 DNA reads TGTGCCAGCAGACCATGGGAGGGTCGGGAGACCCAGTACTTC.

This clonotype showed up just a few times. The V gene is TRBV30, the J gene TRBJ2-2, with D possibly being TRBD1 (6 bases). The CDR3 covers 11 residues. Germline loops: CDR1 GTSNPN, CDR2 SVGIG (reference sequence). V lost 4 bases, J lost 9 bases, and 9 bases lay in between. CDR3 sequence (DNA): TGTGCCTGGACAGGGGAATGGGAGCTGTTTTTT. This sequence encodes CAWTGEWELFF. The complete variable domain, with remaining parts taken from reference TRBV30 and TRBJ2-2, reads SQTIHQWPATLVQPVGSPLSLECTVEGTSNPNLYWYRQAAGRGLQLLFYSVGIGQISSEVPQNLSASRPQDRQFILSSKKLLLSDSGFYLCAWTGEWELFFGEGSRLTVL.

The chain couples TRBV28 to TRBJ1-6; D gene uncertain. Germline V gene data show CDR1 as MDHEN and CDR2 as SYDVKM. The ends were cut back, 6 bases at V and 1 base at J, with 10 bases in the middle. The CDR3 length is 15 residues. The CDR3 region is CASSSEESYNSPLHF. The CDR3 nucleotides are TGTGCCAGCAGCTCAGAGGAATCCTATAATTCACCCCTCCACTTT.

There are many counts of this clonotype. V is TRBV20-1 and J is TRBJ2-3; D is unclear. The CDR3 is 12 amino acids. Germline CDR1 reads DFQATT; CDR2 reads SNEGSKA (reference sequence). Trimming left V 6 bases short and J 1 base short, with 8 bases between. CDR3 region: CSAGLGTDTQYF. CDR3 in DNA: TGCAGTGCGGGCCTAGGCACAGATACGCAGTATTTT.

This clonotype was seen repeatedly, ten times or more. The chain couples TRBV12-5 to TRBJ2-7; D gene uncertain. The V end was cut by 1 base, the J end by 6 bases, with 16 bases between. Germline values: CDR1 LGHNT, CDR2 FRNRAP. The CDR3 has 15 residues. The CDR3 region is CASGLGLRSFGEQYF. The CDR3 region has the DNA TGTGCTAGTGGTTTGGGACTTCGTAGTTTTGGCGAGCAGTACTTC.

Ten or more counts support this clonotype. J is TRBJ2-7 and V is TRBV15, with 8 bases matching TRBD2. Germline V gene sequence: CDR1 LNHNV, CDR2 YYDKDF (reference sequence). V gave up 4 bases and J gave up 5 bases; unmatched junction bases: 4. CDR3 length: 13 residues. CDR3 residues: CATSIGTRDEQYF. CDR3 nucleotide sequence: TGTGCCACCAGCATCGGGACTAGGGACGAGCAGTACTTC.

The table lists this clonotype with many counts. V and J are TRBV28 and TRBJ1-5; D possibly corresponds to TRBD1 (5 bases). In germline, CDR1 is MDHEN, CDR2 SYDVKM. V was trimmed by 2 bases and J by 4 bases, leaving 15 bases between them. This CDR3 has 16 amino acids. The CDR3 spells CASSLAPGKRNQPQHF. In DNA form, the CDR3 reads TGTGCCAGCAGTTTAGCCCCAGGGAAGAGGAATCAGCCCCAGCATTTT.

The table lists this clonotype with a few counts. The rearrangement uses TRBV4-2 and TRBJ1-5; no definite D call. V dropped 0 bases and J dropped 3 bases, with 9 bases sitting between them. Germline values: CDR1 LGHNA, CDR2 YNFKEQ. The CDR3 is 15 residues long. CDR3 nucleotide sequence: TGTGCCAGCAGCCAAGATCAGGCAAACAATCAGCCCCAGCATTTT. Its translation: CASSQDQANNQPQHF.

This clonotype has more than one count but fewer than ten. CDR3 region: CASSSGTGYEKLFF. The CDR3 nucleotides read TGTGCCAGCAGTTCCGGGACAGGGTATGAAAAACTGTTTTTT. This rearrangement joins TRBV28 to TRBJ1-4; TRBD1 agrees at 9 bases. V lost 4 bases to trimming and J lost 6 bases; unmatched junction nucleotides: 3. CDR1 MDHEN and CDR2 SYDVKM come from the germline V gene. The CDR3 consists of 14 residues.

Ten or more counts support this clonotype. The chain links TRBV12-3 or TRBV12-4 to TRBJ2-7, with D tentatively TRBD2 (5 bases). Trimming removed 6 bases at V and 3 bases at J, with 15 bases between. This CDR3 comprises 14 residues. CDR3 loop: CASSANGRGYEQYF. CDR3 DNA sequence: TGTGCCAGCAGCGCAAATGGACGGGGCTACGAGCAGTACTTC.

V usage is TRBV6-1 and J usage is TRBJ1-1; D remains ambiguous. V lost 4 bases, J lost 7 bases, and 13 bases lay in between. CDR3 length equals 13 residues. Germline CDR1 reads MNHNS; CDR2 reads SASEGT. The CDR3 DNA sequence: TGTGCCAGCAGTGTCGGGGAGGGAAGTGAAGCTTTCTTT. It encodes CASSVGEGSEAFF.